Listed below are T cell receptor beta chains from one sample, sequenced in a study of tumor and adjacent non-tumor tissue in lung cancer. TCRdb reanalysed the multiplex PCR reads using MiXCR and keeps one entry per CDR3 protein. The data contain some 95,000 distinct CDR3 sequences, around three quarters of them seen just once; the ten biggest clones take up less than 40%. Sequencing used distant non-tumor lung tissue. All receptors come from a man aged 55 to 70 with small cell lung cancer. CDR3s include the opening cysteine and the closing phenylalanine or tryptophan. D genes are given only for firm matches. Clone sizes are given selectively: once, few, many, or a class where the clone is expanded.

clone_size j_call d_call v_call cdr3_nt cdr3_aa
. TRBJ2-1 . TRBV4-1 . CASSQPVAGGSYHKQFF
. TRBJ2-3 . TRBV6-5 TGCGTCAGCAGCAATTCGGGTACGCAGTATTTT CVSSNSGTQYF
. TRBJ2-2 . TRBV29-1 TGCAGCGTTGACAATCTAGTGGGAACCGGGGAGCTATTTTTT CSVDNLVGTGELFF
few TRBJ1-4 . TRBV13 TGTACCAGCGGCTTCAGAGGGGATGAAAAACTGTTTTTT CTSGFRGDEKLFF
. TRBJ2-4 . TRBV29-1 TGCAGCGTTGAACACCCGGAGGGGGGCAGGGGGGCCAAAAACATTCAGTACTTC CSVEHPEGGRGAKNIQYF
. TRBJ2-7 . TRBV7-9 TGTACCAGCAGCTTAGCCCAAACCGGGGCTTCGGGGGAGCAGTACTTC CTSSLAQTGASGEQYF
. TRBJ2-2 . TRBV4-2 TGTGTCATAAGCCAAGATCTGAGGGCCAACACCAGGGAGCTGTTTTTT CVISQDLRANTRELFF
. TRBJ2-3 TRBD2 TRBV6-2/TRBV6-3 TGTGCCAGTAGTTACTCTATGCGCGGGAGGACCGAAGATACACAGTATTTT CASSYSMRGRTEDTQYF
large TRBJ1-5 . TRBV4-1 TGCGCCAGCAGCCAGGGGATGTCTCAGCCCCAGCATTTT CASSQGMSQPQHF
. TRBJ1-2 . TRBV4-1 TGCGCCATCAGCCAAGGCGGACAACTGACCTATGGCTACACCTTC CAISQGGQLTYGYTF
. TRBJ2-1 . TRBV5-5 TGTGCCAGCAGCCCCCGGATGACTTCCCTCTCGAACAATGAGCAGTTATTC CASSPRMTSLSNNEQLF